Listed below are T cell receptor beta chains from one sample, sequenced in a study of shared clonotypes between healthy human individuals. TCRdb keeps only in-frame clones here, not all; method: immunoSEQ multiplex PCR. The sample lists roughly 650,000 clones, approximately 96% seen once, with around 0.1% in the top ten. Sequencing was done on a sample of naive CD8+ T cells sorted from blood. These receptors all come from a woman aged 30 to 39 in good health. Both conserved end residues are part of each CDR3. The order of the fields is V gene, J gene, clone size, D gene, CDR3 DNA, CDR3 protein. The D gene is left open where the match is weak. Clone size is not always given. Where it is, it says once, few, many or a class for expanded clones.

>TRBV7-8|TRBJ2-1|-|-
TGTGCCAGCAGCCCACCCCGGGGGAGATCCTACAATGAGCAGTTCTTC
CASSPPRGRSYNEQFF
>TRBV11-3|TRBJ2-1|-|TRBD2
TGTGCCAGCAGCTTTGGTCTAGCGGGAGTCAATGAGCAGTTCTTC
CASSFGLAGVNEQFF
>TRBV2|TRBJ2-1|few|-
TGTGCCAGCAGTGAAGAGCTGGGCATCGAGCAGTTCTTC
CASSEELGIEQFF
>TRBV2|TRBJ2-7|-|-
TGTGCCAGTTATGGTCAGGACTCCTACGAGCAGTACTTC
CASYGQDSYEQYF
>TRBV11-2|TRBJ2-7|-|-
TGTGCCAGCAGCTGGGACATGGGGGCCTACGAGCAGTACTTC
CASSWDMGAYEQYF
>TRBV4-2|TRBJ1-2|-|-
TGTGCCAGCAGCGCATTCTACAAAGGTTGGACCTATGGCTACACCTTC
CASSAFYKGWTYGYTF
>TRBV2|TRBJ1-1|-|-
TGTGCCAGCAGGCCTCAGGGACCGAACACTGAAGCTTTCTTT
CASRPQGPNTEAFF
>TRBV10-3|TRBJ2-7|-|TRBD2
TGTGCCATCGGACCGGGACTAGTCTACGAGCAGTACTTC
CAIGPGLVYEQYF
>TRBV2|TRBJ2-7|-|TRBD2
TGTGCCAGCCGGGGACTAGCGGGAGTCGAGCAGTACTTC
CASRGLAGVEQYF
>TRBV7-9|TRBJ1-6|-|TRBD1
TGTGCCAGCAGCTTAGGGACAGGGGCATCACCCCTCCACTTT
CASSLGTGASPLHF
>TRBV7-8|TRBJ2-3|-|-
TGTGCCAGCAGCTTATCCTGGACTACTCCTAGCACAGATACGCAGTATTTT
CASSLSWTTPSTDTQYF
>TRBV30|TRBJ1-2|-|-
TGTGCCTGGAGTTTGAACAGCAACTATGGCTACACCTTC
CAWSLNSNYGYTF
>TRBV7-2|TRBJ2-2|-|-
TGTGCCAGCAGCTTAGGACGAGTCCCCGGGGAGCTGTTTTTT
CASSLGRVPGELFF
>TRBV19|TRBJ1-1|-|TRBD1
TGTGCCAGTAGTATTTCCCAGACAGGGGCCACTGAAGCTTTCTTT
CASSISQTGATEAFF
>TRBV9|TRBJ1-2|-|-
TGTGCCAGCAGCGCCACAGGGCGGGGTGGCTACACCTTC
CASSATGRGGYTF
>TRBV6-1|TRBJ2-3|once|-
TGTGCCAGCAGTGATAAGTACCTCGCCTCAGCAGATACGCAGTATTTT
CASSDKYLASADTQYF
>TRBV27|TRBJ2-1|-|TRBD1
TGTGCCAGCAGTGAACAGGGGTCCTACAATGAGCAGTTCTTC
CASSEQGSYNEQFF
>TRBV9|TRBJ2-7|-|TRBD2
TGTGCCAGCAGCCCCGGACTAGCGCCAACCTACGAGCAGTACTTC
CASSPGLAPTYEQYF
>TRBV6-5|TRBJ1-1|-|TRBD1
TGTGCCAGCAGTCAACAGGGGGATGGCACTGAAGCTTTCTTT
CASSQQGDGTEAFF
>TRBV15|TRBJ1-5|-|TRBD1
TGTGCCACTAAAGACAGGGGGCAGGTTAGCAATCAGCCCCAGCATTTT
CATKDRGQVSNQPQHF
>TRBV5-6|TRBJ1-2|once|-
TGTGCCAGCAGCATTACAGGGAGTGGCTACACCTTC
CASSITGSGYTF
>TRBV5-6|TRBJ2-7|-|TRBD2
TGTGCCAGCAGCTTGACTAGCGGGAGTTACGAGCAGTACTTC
CASSLTSGSYEQYF
>TRBV27|TRBJ2-7|-|-
TGTGCCAGCAGTCCATGGGGGGGCAGCTACGAGCAGTACTTC
CASSPWGGSYEQYF
>TRBV5-4|TRBJ2-7|-|-
TGTGCCAGCAGCTTTTCGGTTGGTTACGAGCAGTACTTC
CASSFSVGYEQYF
>TRBV19|TRBJ2-7|few|-
TGTGCCAGTAGTATATCGGGGAGCTCCTACGAGCAGTACTTC
CASSISGSSYEQYF
>TRBV28|TRBJ1-4|-|-
TGTGCCAGCAGTTTCCTTCAGGGCGCCGAAAAACTGTTTTTT
CASSFLQGAEKLFF